This T cell receptor beta chain came from a study of blood T cell repertoires in COVID-19. On the study more broadly: Acute and convalescent COVID-19 specimens originated in the United States, Italy and Spain. T cells, B-cell-depleted T cells, or PBMCs provided the cDNA or gDNA that served as material.

Per the original data handling: It was from reference gene primer amplification that nucleated cell counts were estimated. Assay used: immunoSEQ multiplex PCR; TCRdb lists only in-frame clones, some missing. For V, J and clone size, that table is used; D and trimming come from the DNA. Found here are around 250,000 clones, around 86% of them singletons; the top ten hold about 2%. Germline values: CDR1 LGHNT, CDR2 FRNRAP. The junction had 4 bases not matched to a gene; V was cut back by 5 bases and J by 4 bases. This CDR3 region has 15 residues. The receptor was derived from a man aged 25 to 40 who had recovered from COVID-19. Material: peripheral blood. The V and J genes are TRBV12-5 and TRBJ2-3; TRBD1 matches 12 bases. The CDR3 sequence: CASGPGQGASDTQYF. CDR3 coding DNA: TGTGCTAGTGGTCCGGGACAGGGGGCTTCAGATACGCAGTATTTT.